The rows below give T cell receptor beta chains drawn from one sample of a study of shared clonotypes between healthy human individuals. Profiling relied on immunoSEQ multiplex PCR, and the TCRdb table lists in-frame clones only, not all of them. Among about 1,900,000 clones listed, over 85% were seen once. The source material was naive CD8+ T cells sorted from blood. Receptors were obtained from a man in his late teens or twenties in good health. Both conserved end residues are trimmed from each CDR3. The order of the fields is V gene, J gene, CDR3 protein.

TRBV7-9,TRBJ2-1,ATSPSGLNEQF
TRBV5-5,TRBJ1-3,ASTTGTSGNTIY
TRBV27,TRBJ2-7,ASSSIPGLAGGEQY
TRBV30,TRBJ2-3,AWSNSGTTDTQY
TRBV2,TRBJ1-2,ASKDNSDPLPPYT
TRBV13,TRBJ2-1,ASSYPDPGVNEQF
TRBV7-6,TRBJ2-7,ASSLELADTYEQY
TRBV6-5,TRBJ1-4,ASSTEPATNEKLF
TRBV30,TRBJ2-2,AWSGLAGFTGELF
TRBV19,TRBJ1-1,ASSVDQGTDWATEAF
TRBV7-9,TRBJ2-5,ASSLAQGLQETQY
TRBV18,TRBJ2-1,ASSPYSTGGSYNEQF
TRBV27,TRBJ2-7,ASSSTLTGAYEQY
TRBV27,TRBJ1-1,ASSLVAGTEAF
TRBV27,TRBJ1-2,ASSTGGTGYT
TRBV27,TRBJ1-2,ASSPMGGDGYT
TRBV28,TRBJ2-3,ASSSLESGGNTDTQY
TRBV25-1,TRBJ2-5,ATNLGTSGETQY
TRBV21-1,TRBJ1-1,ASSKVRGGSTEAF
TRBV13,TRBJ2-3,ASSLFKSSTDTQY
TRBV7-2,TRBJ2-1,ASSLAASGPYNEQF
TRBV6-1,TRBJ2-7,ASNPRGVKYEQY
TRBV4-3,TRBJ1-2,ASSQDRDGYGYT
TRBV7-9,TRBJ1-3,ASSLDEAPSGNTIY
TRBV6-5,TRBJ2-3,ASSLTSGATDTQY
TRBV5-3,TRBJ2-5,ARSWGPLLYSQETQY
TRBV7-6,TRBJ2-5,ASSLALLAEETQY
TRBV5-4,TRBJ1-2,ASSGETDYYGYT
TRBV4-3,TRBJ1-5,ASSQESGGSYQPQH
TRBV11-2,TRBJ1-4,ASSETVSTNEKLF
TRBV23-1,TRBJ2-1,ASGLGGHEQF
TRBV7-9,TRBJ1-6,ASSLGAIGGAPNSPLH
TRBV28,TRBJ2-3,ASSNRGSTDTQY
TRBV18,TRBJ1-1,ASSGQGDTEAF
TRBV27,TRBJ2-7,ASSWETGYEQY
TRBV19,TRBJ1-1,ASSIAKVGEAF
TRBV29-1,TRBJ2-5,SVEEITDQETQY
TRBV4-3,TRBJ1-1,ASSQEANTEAF
TRBV9,TRBJ2-6,ASSVTGTISGANVLT
TRBV5-8,TRBJ2-2,ASSWQGGTGELF
TRBV5-8,TRBJ2-7,ASSFLPSYEQY
TRBV4-3,TRBJ2-7,ASSQDEAGESYEQY
TRBV27,TRBJ2-7,ASSALPLAGGSYEQY
TRBV29-1,TRBJ2-2,SVEDRELAGPGELF
TRBV18,TRBJ1-4,ASSPDGLLLF
TRBV7-9,TRBJ2-7,ASSLEGIAYEQY
TRBV25-1,TRBJ1-1,ASSEPGTAEAF